This record covers a single TCR beta chain. This CDR3 is 12 amino acids long. Germline CDR1 MNHEY, CDR2 SVGAGI. V lost 5 bases and J 5 bases, leaving 10 bases between the germline ends. This sample is part of a study of cytomegalovirus exposure and HLA in healthy donors. PCR used 60 Vbeta primers and 13 Jbeta primers. Data came from immunoSEQ multiplex PCR; TCRdb stores just in-frame clones and leaves some out. The table shows about 60,000 clones, with 65% to 85% occurring only once. This sequence originates from a male donor in good health and CMV-seronegative. The chain uses TRBV6-5 and TRBJ2-7; no definite D call. Input material: PBMCs. CDR3 region: CASSGLGNEQYF. The CDR3 DNA reads TGTGCCAGCAGTGGGCTGGGTAACGAGCAGTACTTC.